The clone carrying this T cell receptor (beta chain) was counted at least ten times. The sample is drawn from a study of neurological immune-mediated disorders. MiXCR, run by TCRdb on the 5' RACE reads, gives a single entry per CDR3 protein. This table holds more than 30,000 distinct CDR3 sequences, roughly 6.9% found once. V was clipped by 3 bases and J by 5 bases, with 11 bases between them. The CDR3 covers 14 residues. The TCR comes from a middle-aged man in good health. The J gene is TRBJ2-1, the V gene TRBV12-3 or TRBV12-4; a possible D gene is TRBD2 (6 bases). Sequencing was carried out using CD4+ T cells from blood. The CDR3 region is CASSLASANNEQFF. The CDR3 DNA sequence: TGTGCCAGCAGTTTGGCTAGCGCAAACAATGAGCAGTTCTTC.